A single sample gave rise to the 30 T cell receptor beta chains below, sequenced in a study of blood T cell repertoires in COVID-19. This table comes from immunoSEQ multiplex PCR, and its TCRdb copy is limited to in-frame clones, with some not included. The sample consists of about 160,000 clones, approximately 81% of them appearing once. The sample consisted of peripheral blood. Receptors were obtained from a woman in her 50s with COVID-19, enrolled during active disease.

Comment on this clone: At the DNA level, this CDR3 is encoded by other sequences in the same sample as well. The chain uses TRBV7-9 and TRBJ1-3; D ambiguous. The CDR3 contains 14 residues. V was pared by 1 base and J by 3 bases, with 7 bases between. Germline CDR1 SEHNR, CDR2 FQNEAQ (reference sequence). CDR3 residues: CASSLGGSGNTIYF. In DNA, the CDR3 is TGTGCCAGCAGCTTAGGAGGGAGTGGAAACACCATATATTTT.

The V call is TRBV27, the J call TRBJ1-4; 7 bases line up with TRBD1. Germline V lookup: CDR1 MNHEY, CDR2 SMNVEV (reference sequence). Trimming cost V 5 bases and J 8 bases; bases outside gene matches: 5. The CDR3 runs to 13 residues. CDR3 sequence: CASSGTGAEKLFF. CDR3 sequence (DNA): TGTGCCAGCAGTGGCACAGGGGCGGAAAAACTGTTTTTT.

This clone was seen only once. The rearrangement uses TRBV7-2 and TRBJ2-1, with TRBD2 as a possible D gene (5 bases). Deletions cut 4 bases from V and 6 bases from J, with 10 bases between. CDR3 length equals 13 residues. The germline CDR1 and CDR2 sequences are SGHTA and FQGNSA. DNA of the CDR3: TGTGCCAGCAGCTCCGACTATAGCAATGAGCAGTTCTTC. Amino acids: CASSSDYSNEQFF. The variable domain in full, completed from reference TRBV7-2 and TRBJ2-1, reads GAGVSQSPSNKVTEKGKDVELRCDPISGHTALYWYRQSLGQGLEFLIYFQGNSAPDKSGLPSDRFSAERTGGSVSTLTIQRTQQEDSAVYLCASSSDYSNEQFFGPGTRLTVL.

This clone was detected only a few times. The rearrangement uses TRBV7-3 and TRBJ1-2; 8 bases map to TRBD1. The V segment lost 5 bases and the J segment 6 bases; nucleotides outside the gene matches: 5. The CDR3 is 13 residues long. Germline V gene lookup returns CDR1 SGHTA and CDR2 FQGTGA. This chain's CDR3 is CASSPGTGHGYTF. CDR3 nucleotides: TGTGCCAGCAGCCCCGGGACAGGTCATGGCTACACCTTC.

CDR3 in amino acids: CAWSGVQGGSQPQHF. The CDR3, as DNA: TGTGCCTGGAGTGGGGTACAGGGGGGGAGTCAGCCCCAGCATTTT. The chain employs TRBV30 and TRBJ1-5; TRBD1 aligns across 8 bases. The CDR3 covers 15 residues. The V gene end was trimmed by 1 base and the J gene end by 6 bases; junction bases not matched to a gene: 8. Germline V gene lookup returns CDR1 GTSNPN and CDR2 SVGIG (reference sequence).

This chain joins TRBV2 and TRBJ2-7; D perhaps matches TRBD1 (5 bases). V shed 6 bases and J shed 3 bases, with 12 bases lying between them. Germline V gives CDR1 SNHLY, CDR2 FYNNEI. The CDR3 contains 13 residues. CDR3 bases: TGTGCCAGCAGCGGACAAGGCCACTACGAGCAGTACTTC. Its translation is CASSGQGHYEQYF.

This clone came up a few times. This chain joins TRBV11-3 and TRBJ1-4; no definite D call. Trimming pared 8 bases from V and 11 bases from J, leaving 15 bases between. The CDR3 extends over 12 amino acids. The germline V gene has CDR1 SGHNT and CDR2 YENEEA. The CDR3 DNA reads as TGTGCCAGCCGGAGGTTGGGTACGAAACTGTTTTTT. Its protein product is CASRRLGTKLFF.

The chain recombines TRBV3-1 (or the pseudogene TRBV3-2) with TRBJ1-2; D ambiguous. The V gene's germline CDR1 is LGHDT and CDR2 YNNKEL (reference sequence). The CDR3 is 14 residues long. V lost 3 bases, J lost 7 bases, and 15 bases lay in between. CDR3 DNA sequence: TGTGCCAGCAGCCAGCTTCTAGTACAAACTGGCTACACCTTC. This sequence encodes CASSQLLVQTGYTF.

This clone was observed a few times. This chain links TRBV2 with TRBJ2-3; TRBD2 aligns across 12 bases. Germline CDR1 is SNHLY and CDR2 is FYNNEI. This CDR3 has 16 amino acids. The V and J ends lost 6 bases and 5 bases, in that order; junction bases with no gene match: 9. DNA for the CDR3: TGTGCCAGCAGAAGGACTAGCGGGGTGGGGGGAGATACGCAGTATTTT. Amino acids: CASRRTSGVGGDTQYF.

The chain employs TRBV7-2 and TRBJ2-7; a possible D gene is TRBD1 (6 bases). CDR3 length: 15 amino acids. The germline V gene has CDR1 SGHTA and CDR2 FQGNSA. The V end was cut by 6 bases, the J end by 7 bases, with 22 bases between. The CDR3 is CASSSGWQGLLEQYF. The CDR3 DNA sequence: TGTGCCAGCAGTTCCGGCTGGCAGGGGCTATTGGAGCAGTACTTC.

The chain employs TRBV6-2 or TRBV6-3 and TRBJ1-5; 7 bases line up with TRBD1. Germline-derived CDR1 and CDR2 are MNHEY and SVGEGT. This CDR3 is 15 amino acids long. J gave up 4 bases and V 6 bases, and 9 bases lay outside the gene matches. DNA for the CDR3: TGTGCCAGCAGCCCACTCCCACAGGGGAATCAGCCCCAGCATTTT. Translation: CASSPLPQGNQPQHF.

V and J are TRBV6-4 and TRBJ1-5, with D uncertain. The germline V gene encodes CDR1 MRHNA and CDR2 SNTAGT. With 11 bases removed from V and 0 bases from J, the gap between germline ends came to 23 bases. The CDR3 length is 17 residues. In nucleotides, the CDR3 is TGTGCCGCAGCTGCGGTTTCCCCACTCTATAGCAATCAGCCCCAGCATTTT. Translation: CAAAAVSPLYSNQPQHF.

The rearrangement joins TRBV10-3 to TRBJ2-2; TRBD2 agrees at 13 bases. With 2 bases clipped from V and 4 bases from J, the junction kept 4 bases outside the gene matches. The CDR3 has 17 amino acids. CDR1 and CDR2 from the germline V gene are ENHRY and SYGVKD. DNA for the CDR3: TGTGCCATCAGTGAGAGGACTAGCGGGGGCCTCACCGGGGAGCTGTTTTTT. Amino acids: CAISERTSGGLTGELFF.

This chain links TRBV7-2 with TRBJ1-5; 7 bases are shared with TRBD1. V was pared by 8 bases and J by 5 bases, with 18 bases of the junction left unmatched. Per germline, CDR1 SGHTA and CDR2 FQGNSA. This CDR3 has 17 amino acids. CDR3 sequence: CASDKIVGTVIHQPQHF. The CDR3 bases are TGTGCCAGCGATAAGATTGTCGGGACAGTAATCCATCAGCCCCAGCATTTT. The complete variable domain, with remaining parts taken from reference TRBV7-2 and TRBJ1-5, reads GAGVSQSPSNKVTEKGKDVELRCDPISGHTALYWYRQSLGQGLEFLIYFQGNSAPDKSGLPSDRFSAERTGGSVSTLTIQRTQQEDSAVYLCASDKIVGTVIHQPQHFGDGTRLSIL.

The chain has TRBV5-4 and TRBJ1-2; the D gene is possibly TRBD1 (6 bases). There are 14 residues in the CDR3. V was shortened by 0 bases and J by 7 bases, with 13 bases between the two germline ends. Germline V gives CDR1 SGHNT, CDR2 YYREEE (reference sequence). Here the CDR3 reads CASSLGQGQGGYTF. CDR3 coding DNA: TGTGCCAGCAGCTTGGGCCAGGGGCAGGGTGGCTACACCTTC. Complete variable domain (other parts from reference TRBV5-4 and TRBJ1-2): ETGVTQSPTHLIKTRGQQVTLRCSSQSGHNTVSWYQQALGQGPQFIFQYYREEENGRGNFPPRFSGLQFPNYSSELNVNALELDDSALYLCASSLGQGQGGYTFGSGTRLTVV.

V gene TRBV7-6 combines with J gene TRBJ2-7; 10 bases are shared with TRBD1. CDR3 size: 15 residues. The J segment lost 3 bases and the V segment lost 5 bases, leaving 7 bases of the junction unmatched. CDR1 SGHVS and CDR2 FNYEAQ come from the germline V gene. CDR3 bases: TGTGCCAGCAGCGACAGGGGACAGGGGAACTACGAGCAGTACTTC. Protein: CASSDRGQGNYEQYF.

The V call is TRBV4-1, the J call TRBJ2-1, with D possibly TRBD2 on 6 matching bases. V was trimmed by 3 bases and J by 0 bases, leaving 9 bases between them. Germline loops: CDR1 MGHRA, CDR2 YSYEKL. The CDR3 spans 15 residues. CDR3 in amino acids: CASSHGGSSYNEQFF. The DNA of the CDR3 is TGCGCCAGCAGCCATGGGGGGAGCTCCTACAATGAGCAGTTCTTC.

V gene TRBV25-1 combines with J gene TRBJ2-7; D gene uncertain. There are 12 residues in the CDR3. Trimming shortened V by 6 bases and J by 5 bases, and 11 bases separated the two germline ends. In germline, CDR1 is MGHDK, CDR2 SYGVNS. CDR3 sequence: CASSVSPHEQYF. The CDR3, as DNA: TGTGCCAGCAGCGTCAGTCCCCACGAGCAGTACTTC.

The J gene is TRBJ2-5, the V gene TRBV27, with a possible D match to TRBD1 (6 bases). This CDR3 is 13 amino acids long. Germline loops: CDR1 MNHEY, CDR2 SMNVEV (reference sequence). The V gene lost 5 bases and the J gene lost 5 bases, with 12 bases spanning the gap. The CDR3 bases are TGTGCCAGCAGTCAACAGGGTATTGAGACCCAGTACTTC. Amino acid sequence: CASSQQGIETQYF.

J is TRBJ1-5 and V is TRBV7-9; 9 bases match TRBD1. V shed 1 base and J 4 bases; nucleotides not matched to a gene: 5. The CDR3 consists of 16 residues. Per germline, CDR1 SEHNR and CDR2 FQNEAQ (reference sequence). The CDR3, as DNA: TGTGCCAGCAGCTTAGATACAGGGGGCGGAAATCAGCCCCAGCATTTT. This sequence encodes CASSLDTGGGNQPQHF. The whole variable domain, filled in from reference TRBV7-9 and TRBJ1-5, reads DTGVSQNPRHKITKRGQNVTFRCDPISEHNRLYWYRQTLGQGPEFLTYFQNEAQLEKSRLLSDRFSAERPKGSFSTLEIQRTEQGDSAMYLCASSLDTGGGNQPQHFGDGTRLSIL.

The CDR3 here is CASSPPFSGNTEAFF. The CDR3 nucleotides read TGTGCCAGCTCACCACCTTTTTCGGGGAACACTGAAGCTTTCTTT. This chain uses TRBV18 with TRBJ1-1, with unresolved D. Trimming shortened V by 0 bases and J by 1 base, and 9 bases separated the two germline ends. This CDR3 spans 15 amino acids. Per the germline V gene, CDR1 is KGHSH and CDR2 is LQKENI.

The V call is TRBV4-3, the J call TRBJ1-6, with D possibly TRBD1 on 6 matching bases. The CDR3 totals 15 residues. Trimming stripped 2 bases from V and 4 bases from J, with 9 bases between. From germline, CDR1 is LGHNA and CDR2 YSLEER. The CDR3 region is CASSQLDSYNSPLHF. For the CDR3, the DNA is TGCGCCAGCAGCCAATTGGACAGTTATAATTCACCCCTCCACTTT.

The gene calls are TRBV10-3 and TRBJ2-3; D is perhaps TRBD1 (5 bases). The germline V gene encodes CDR1 ENHRY and CDR2 SYGVKD. The germline V and J ends were trimmed by 2 bases and 4 bases, with 10 bases remaining between them. This CDR3 is built from 14 residues. CDR3 loop: CAISEGARSDTQYF. DNA for the CDR3: TGTGCCATCAGTGAGGGGGCCAGGTCAGATACGCAGTATTTT.

The table lists this clone with a few counts. The gene calls are TRBV30 and TRBJ1-3; unclear D gene. The CDR3 is 14 amino acids. V was trimmed by 1 base and J by 2 bases, leaving 9 bases between them. Germline V lookup: CDR1 GTSNPN, CDR2 SVGIG (reference sequence). The CDR3 DNA is TGTGCCTGGAGTGAGTATACAGCTGGAAACACCATATATTTT. The encoded protein is CAWSEYTAGNTIYF.

Only a few counts were recorded for this clone. The V call is TRBV5-4, the J call TRBJ1-1, with 8 bases matching TRBD1. The CDR3 extends over 14 amino acids. V shed 3 bases and J 5 bases; nucleotides not matched to a gene: 6. Germline values: CDR1 SGHNT, CDR2 YYREEE (reference sequence). In DNA form, the CDR3 reads TGTGCCAGCAGCTCCGACAGGGGTAGGACTGAAGCTTTCTTT. It codes for CASSSDRGRTEAFF.

V is TRBV18 and J is TRBJ2-1; unclear D gene. Germline assignment: CDR1 KGHSH and CDR2 LQKENI. Trimming removed 0 bases at V and 4 bases at J, with 19 bases between. CDR3 length equals 18 residues. CDR3 loop: CASSPPASVHTHYNEQFF. For the CDR3, the DNA is TGTGCCAGCTCACCACCGGCCAGCGTACACACCCATTACAATGAGCAGTTCTTC.

The chain links TRBV3-1 (or the pseudogene TRBV3-2) to TRBJ2-5; 8 nucleotides align to TRBD1. Germline V gene lookup returns CDR1 LGHDT and CDR2 YNNKEL (reference sequence). This CDR3 contains 15 residues. V lost 6 bases, J lost 0 bases, and 6 bases stayed unmatched. The CDR3 region is CASSPRTGYQETQYF. As DNA, the CDR3 is TGTGCCAGCAGTCCTCGGACAGGGTACCAAGAGACCCAGTACTTC.

The genes are TRBV18 and TRBJ2-7; D gene ambiguous. Trimming removed 2 bases from V and 2 bases from J, with 4 bases in between. Per the germline V gene, CDR1 is KGHSH and CDR2 is LQKENI. CDR3 length equals 12 residues. The CDR3 coding sequence is TGTGCCAGCTCACCAAACACCTACGAGCAGTACTTC. It translates to CASSPNTYEQYF.

The chain has TRBV10-1 and TRBJ2-1, with 9 bases lining up with TRBD1. Germline V lookup: CDR1 WNHNN, CDR2 SYGVQD (reference sequence). The CDR3 is 14 residues long. The V segment lost 4 bases and the J segment 8 bases; nucleotides outside the gene matches: 6. DNA of the CDR3: TGCGCCAGCAGTGCCACAGGGGGCATAGATGAGCAGTTCTTC. Its protein is CASSATGGIDEQFF.

The chain links TRBV18 to TRBJ2-7, with TRBD2 identical over 8 bases. Germline CDR1 KGHSH, CDR2 LQKENI. This CDR3 region has 16 residues. With V trimmed by 2 bases and J by 0 bases, 6 bases remained unmatched. The CDR3 loop reads CASSPNQREISYEQYF. The CDR3 coding sequence is TGTGCCAGCTCACCAAACCAGCGGGAGATCTCCTACGAGCAGTACTTC.